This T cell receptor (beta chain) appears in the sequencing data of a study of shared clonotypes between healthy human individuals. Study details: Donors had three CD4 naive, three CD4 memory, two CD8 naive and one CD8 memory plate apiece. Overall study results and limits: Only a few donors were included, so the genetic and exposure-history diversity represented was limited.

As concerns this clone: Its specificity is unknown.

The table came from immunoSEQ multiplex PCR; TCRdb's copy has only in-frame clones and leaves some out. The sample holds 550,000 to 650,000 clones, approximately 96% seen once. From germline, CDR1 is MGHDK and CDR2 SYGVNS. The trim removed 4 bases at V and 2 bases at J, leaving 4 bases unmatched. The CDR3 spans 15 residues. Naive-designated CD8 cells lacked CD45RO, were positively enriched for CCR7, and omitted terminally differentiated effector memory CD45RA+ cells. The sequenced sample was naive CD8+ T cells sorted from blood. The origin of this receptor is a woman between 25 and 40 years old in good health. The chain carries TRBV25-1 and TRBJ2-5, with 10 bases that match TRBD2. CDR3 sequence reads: CASSVGTSVQETQYF. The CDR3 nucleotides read TGTGCCAGCAGTGTGGGGACTAGCGTACAAGAGACCCAGTACTTC.